This T cell receptor beta chain is drawn from a study of blood T cell repertoires in COVID-19. Study-wide background: PBMCs, B-cell-depleted T cells, or T cells were the source of the cDNA or gDNA that made up the material.

In the study's own analysis: Amplified reference gene primers provided the basis for estimating nucleated cell counts. TCRdb's copy holds only in-frame clones and misses some; the assay was immunoSEQ multiplex PCR. That table gives V, J and clone size, and the DNA gave D and trimming. The data hold around 130,000 clones, with approximately 79% observed a single time. This CDR3 contains 16 residues. The germline V gene encodes CDR1 KGHDR and CDR2 SFDVKD. J gave up 4 bases and V 2 bases, and 5 bases lay outside the gene matches. Participants came from some 26 US areas, aged about 18 to 89 years. Self-reported history from a screening survey and questionnaire set each donor's cohort.

V usage is TRBV24-1 and J usage is TRBJ2-5; 11 bases align to TRBD1. This sequence was found in a man aged 40-49 years with acute COVID-19. Material for sequencing was PBMCs or T cells enriched from blood (not recorded which). CDR3 residues: CATSDSGTGGIETQYF. The CDR3 nucleotides are TGTGCCACCAGTGATTCCGGGACAGGGGGGATAGAGACCCAGTACTTC.